This T cell receptor (beta chain) was identified during a study of tissue T cells after allogeneic stem cell transplantation. General observations from the study: TCR repertoires tracked anatomic similarity, regardless of disease or transplant status. Few T cell clones were shared across patients, but motif clusters showed tissue-specific shared signatures.

Survey-depth TCRbeta CDR3 sequencing reported V/J genes and productive frequencies. Repertoires were generated with immunoSEQ multiplex PCR, while TCRdb's copy carries only in-frame clones and drops some. The sample holds just under 7,500 clones; around 68% are singletons and the top ten take about 0.81%. The CDR3 runs 18 residues. Trimming removed 0 bases from V and 6 bases from J; junction bases left unmatched: 11. CDR1 and CDR2 (germline): LGHNA, YSYQKL. Comment on this clone: The antigen is unknown. The gene symbols are mouse symbols. The CDR3 end falls 1 residue outside the read, so it is completed with the germline J gene.

The sample comprised blood. The origin of this receptor is a female BALB/c mouse in good health. The MHC haplotype recorded for the strain is H2-d. The rearrangement uses TRBV2 and TRBJ2-2, with TRBD1 identical over 9 bases. The sequenced CDR3 bases are TGTGCCAGCAGCCAAGAAACCGGGACAGGGAGGGTTGCCGGGCAGCTCTAC. This encodes CASSQETGTGRVAGQLY. The entire CDR3 protein is CASSQETGTGRVAGQLYF.